This TCR beta chain was identified in a study of neurological immune-mediated disorders. In each sequencing run, over 160 million TCR-beta sequences were generated from 15-18 subjects. One entry per CDR3 protein results from TCRdb running MiXCR on the 5' RACE reads. The data hold tens of thousands of distinct CDR3 sequences, with roughly 12% observed a single time. Between the trimmed V and J ends, which lost 5 bases and 0 bases, there was a span of 16 bases. The V gene's germline CDR1 is SGHTA and CDR2 FQGNSA. The CDR3 spans 16 residues. At least ten counts were recorded for this clonotype. Time point in this sample: longitudinal time-point 3. Where libraries were unsorted, they were derived from 2 million PBMCs stored at -80 degrees C.

Sequencing input: PBMCs. The rearrangement links TRBV7-2 to TRBJ1-2, with D unclear. The TCR comes from a male donor with HTLV-1-associated myelopathy (HAM/TSP). In nucleotides, the CDR3 is TGTGCCAGCAGCCCAAAATCAGAGCTTACTAACTATGGCTACACCTTC. This translates into CASSPKSELTNYGYTF.